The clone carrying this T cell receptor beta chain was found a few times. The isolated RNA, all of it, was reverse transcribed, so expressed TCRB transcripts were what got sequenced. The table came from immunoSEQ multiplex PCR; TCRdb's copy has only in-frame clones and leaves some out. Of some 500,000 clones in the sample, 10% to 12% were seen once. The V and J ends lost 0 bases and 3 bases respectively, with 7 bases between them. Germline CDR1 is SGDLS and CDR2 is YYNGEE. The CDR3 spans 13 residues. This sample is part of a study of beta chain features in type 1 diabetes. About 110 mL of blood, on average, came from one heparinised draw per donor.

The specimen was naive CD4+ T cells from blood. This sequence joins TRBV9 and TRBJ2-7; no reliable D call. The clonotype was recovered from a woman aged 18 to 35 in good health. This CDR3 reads CASSVGHYYEQYF. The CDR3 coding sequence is TGTGCCAGCAGCGTAGGCCACTACTACGAGCAGTACTTC. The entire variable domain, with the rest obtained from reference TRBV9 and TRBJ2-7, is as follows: DSGVTQTPKHLITATGQRVTLRCSPRSGDLSVYWYQQSLDQGLQFLIQYYNGEERAKGNILERFSAQQFPDLHSELNLSSLELGDSALYFCASSVGHYYEQYFGPGTRLTVT.